Reported below is one TCR beta chain. This sample was included in a study of blood T cell repertoires in COVID-19. Assay used: immunoSEQ multiplex PCR; TCRdb lists only in-frame clones, some missing. The data show over 80,000 clones, around 87% seen once. The V and J ends lost 3 bases and 5 bases, in that order; junction bases with no gene match: 5. This CDR3 has 15 amino acids. Germline V gives CDR1 LGHDT, CDR2 YNNKEL (reference sequence). The chain couples TRBV3-1 (or the pseudogene TRBV3-2) to TRBJ2-1; 9 nucleotides agree with TRBD1. The receptor's source is a human donor in a cohort sampled during active COVID-19. Specimen: peripheral blood. The CDR3 loop reads CASSQVTGGNNEQFF. In DNA, the CDR3 is TGTGCCAGCAGCCAGGTAACAGGGGGCAACAATGAGCAGTTCTTC.